Reported below is one TCR beta chain. Its antigen is not identified. CDR1 is SQVTM, CDR2 ANQGSEA, per germline. The CDR3 loop spans 10 amino acids. V gave up 0 bases and J gave up 10 bases, with 6 bases separating them. Cells designated naive CD8 were CD45RO-negative and were positively selected for CCR7, with terminally differentiated effector memory CD45RA+ cells excluded. Here immunoSEQ multiplex PCR was the method, and the copy in TCRdb shows in-frame clones only, minus some. The sample lists around 2,000,000 clones, approximately 95% seen once, with more than 0.95% in the top ten. This specimen belongs to a study of shared clonotypes between healthy human individuals. Study details: The cohort comprised a couple of women and a few men. Their ages spanned 18 to 49 years. The plates for each donor numbered three CD4 naive, three CD4 memory, two CD8 naive and one CD8 memory.

Notes on the study in general: Non-shared clonotypes showed lower generation probabilities than clonotypes common to all four donors.

What was sequenced was naive CD8+ T cells sorted from blood. The chain carries TRBV29-1 and TRBJ1-2; D gene ambiguous. The clonotype was recovered from a man younger than 35 in good health. CDR3 in DNA: TGCAGCGTTGAAGACGGGATCTACACCTTC. This sequence encodes CSVEDGIYTF. Full variable domain (rest looked up from reference TRBV29-1 and TRBJ1-2): SAVISQKPSRDICQRGTSLTIQCQVDSQVTMMFWYRQQPGQSLTLIATANQGSEATYESGFVIDKFPISRPNLTFSTLTVSNMSPEDSSIYLCSVEDGIYTFGSGTRLTVV.